This paragraph reports one T cell receptor (beta chain). This sample is drawn from a study of CD8 T cells in Susac syndrome. An amount of RNA that ranged from roughly 0.5 to 1 ug was reverse transcribed with random hexamers. TCRdb passed the immunoSEQ multiplex PCR reads through MiXCR, listing each CDR3 protein once. The sample has some 150,000 distinct CDR3 sequences, around 96% seen once. This sequence originates from a human donor with multiple sclerosis. The sequenced sample was CD8+ T cells from PBMCs.

This CDR3 is CASSLRFPSDRSPLHF. The CDR3 nucleotides are TGCGCCAGCAGCCTGCGGTTCCCTTCCGATAGATCACCCCTCCACTTT. The chain couples TRBV4-3 to TRBJ1-6; D gene uncertain. Trimming pared 4 bases from V and 10 bases from J, leaving 20 bases between. The CDR3 is made up of 16 amino acids. CDR1 is LGHNA, CDR2 YSLEER, per germline.